Included here is one T cell receptor (beta chain) sequence, with context. The data are from a study of multiple sclerosis patients with progressive multifocal leukoencephalopathy. Germline CDR1 SGHTA, CDR2 FQGNSA. The germline V and J ends were trimmed by 4 bases and 6 bases, with 13 bases remaining between them. The CDR3 consists of 14 residues. Sequencing was performed with immunoSEQ multiplex PCR; in TCRdb, only in-frame clones are kept and a portion is missing. The sample contains more than 30,000 clones, over 90% of which appear only once. Regarding time point: before natalizumab initiation. The sample comprised PBMCs. The receptor comes from a man aged 25-45 years with multiple sclerosis. The chain couples TRBV7-2 to TRBJ1-5; maybe TRBD1 (5 bases). CDR3 sequence (DNA): TGTGCCAGCAGCTCAATTGCGGGGCCTCAGCCCCAGCATTTT. The encoded protein is CASSSIAGPQPQHF.